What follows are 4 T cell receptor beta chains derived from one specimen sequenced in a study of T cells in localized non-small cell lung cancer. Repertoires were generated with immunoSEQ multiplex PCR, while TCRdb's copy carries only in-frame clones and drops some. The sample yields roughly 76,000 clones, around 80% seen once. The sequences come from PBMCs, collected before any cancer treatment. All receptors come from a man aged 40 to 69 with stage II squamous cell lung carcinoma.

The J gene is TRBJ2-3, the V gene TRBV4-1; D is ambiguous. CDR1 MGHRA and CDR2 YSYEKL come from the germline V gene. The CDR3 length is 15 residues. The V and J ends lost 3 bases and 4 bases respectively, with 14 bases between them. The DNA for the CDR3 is TGCGCCAGCAGCCAGGGCCGGCAGCCAGCAGATACGCAGTATTTT. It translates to CASSQGRQPADTQYF.

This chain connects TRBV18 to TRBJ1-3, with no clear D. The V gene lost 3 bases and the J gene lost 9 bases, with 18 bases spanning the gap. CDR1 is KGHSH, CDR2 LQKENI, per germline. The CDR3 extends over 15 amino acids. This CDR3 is CASSPRGEGGGTIYF. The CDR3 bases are TGTGCCAGCTCACCCAGAGGTGAAGGTGGTGGCACCATATATTTT.

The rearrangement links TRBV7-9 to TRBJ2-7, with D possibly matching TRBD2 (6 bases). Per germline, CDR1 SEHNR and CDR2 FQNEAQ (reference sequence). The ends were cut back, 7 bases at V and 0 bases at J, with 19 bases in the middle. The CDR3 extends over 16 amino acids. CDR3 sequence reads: CASTQTYGGYSYEQYF. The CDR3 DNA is TGTGCCAGCACGCAGACATACGGGGGATACTCCTACGAGCAGTACTTC.

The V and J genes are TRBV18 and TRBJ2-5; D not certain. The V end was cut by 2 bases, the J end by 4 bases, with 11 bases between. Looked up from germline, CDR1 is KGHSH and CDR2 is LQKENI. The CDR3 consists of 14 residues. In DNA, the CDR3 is TGTGCCAGCTCACCAGATTACCTTAGAGAGACCCAGTACTTC. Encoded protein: CASSPDYLRETQYF.